This TCR beta chain was found in a study of cytomegalovirus exposure and HLA in healthy donors. It was with 60 Vbeta and 13 Jbeta primers that the PCR ran. Clones were sequenced by immunoSEQ multiplex PCR, and TCRdb holds only the in-frame ones, with some missing. The sample contains 200,000 or so clones, about 80% of which appear only once. The germline V and J ends were trimmed by 1 base and 11 bases, with 17 bases remaining between them. CDR1 and CDR2 (germline): GTSNPN, SVGIG (reference sequence). CDR3 size: 13 residues. The chain is built from TRBV30 and TRBJ1-1, with no clear D. Sequencing was done on a sample of PBMCs. The source is a woman between 50 and 59 years old in good health and CMV-seropositive. CDR3 coding DNA: TGTGCCTGGAGTGCCTCCGGGCCGCGAGGGGCTTTCTTT. It specifies CAWSASGPRGAFF.